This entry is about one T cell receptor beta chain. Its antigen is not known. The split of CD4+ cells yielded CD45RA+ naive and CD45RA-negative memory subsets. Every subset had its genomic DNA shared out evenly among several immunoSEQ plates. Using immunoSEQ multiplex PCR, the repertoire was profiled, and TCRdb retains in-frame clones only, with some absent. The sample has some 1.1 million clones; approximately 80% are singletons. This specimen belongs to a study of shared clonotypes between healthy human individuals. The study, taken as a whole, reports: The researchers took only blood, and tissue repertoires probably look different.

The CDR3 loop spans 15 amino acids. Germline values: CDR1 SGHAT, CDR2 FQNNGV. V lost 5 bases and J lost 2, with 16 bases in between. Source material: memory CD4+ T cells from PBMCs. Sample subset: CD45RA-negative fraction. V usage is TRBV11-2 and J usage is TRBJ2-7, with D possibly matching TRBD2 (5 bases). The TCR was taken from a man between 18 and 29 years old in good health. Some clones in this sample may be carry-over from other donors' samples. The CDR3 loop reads CASSHNVGAPYEQYF. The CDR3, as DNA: TGTGCCAGCAGCCACAACGTGGGAGCCCCCTACGAGCAGTACTTC.